This TCR beta chain was obtained from a study of identical twins. This CDR3 has 17 amino acids. Losses at the gene ends were 4 bases for V and 0 bases for J; bases not matched to a gene: 6. Looked up from germline, CDR1 is SGHRS and CDR2 is YFSETQ. There were only healthy Caucasians among the donors. General study findings and limits: Invariant MAIT and iNKT cells are populations that could partly confound zero-insertion analyses.

This clonotype turned up a few times. Its antigen is currently unknown. One entry per CDR3 protein, called by TCRdb with MiXCR from the 5' RACE reads. The sample has about 280,000 distinct CDR3 sequences; more than 6.5% are singletons. The same data also contributed to another study, on yellow fever vaccine responses in identical twins. That study reports: Twins reportedly had a vaccine T cell response that seemed partly convergent, partly personalized.

The sequencing input was memory (CD45RO+) T cells sorted from blood. This receptor was taken from a woman aged 18-29 years in good health. The chain employs TRBV5-1 and TRBJ2-1; 11 bases are shared with TRBD2. CDR3 DNA: TGCGCCAGCAGCCACCCGACTAGCGGGAACTCCTACAATGAGCAGTTCTTC. This translates into CASSHPTSGNSYNEQFF.